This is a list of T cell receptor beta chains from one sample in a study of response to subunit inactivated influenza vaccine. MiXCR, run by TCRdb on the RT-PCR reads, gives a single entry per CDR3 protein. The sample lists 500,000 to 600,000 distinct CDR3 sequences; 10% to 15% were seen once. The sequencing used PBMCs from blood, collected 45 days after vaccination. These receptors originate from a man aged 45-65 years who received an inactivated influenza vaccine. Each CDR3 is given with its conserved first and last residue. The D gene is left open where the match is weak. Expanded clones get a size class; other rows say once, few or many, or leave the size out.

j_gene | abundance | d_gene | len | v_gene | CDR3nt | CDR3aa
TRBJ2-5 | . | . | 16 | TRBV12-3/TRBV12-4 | TGTGCCAGCAGTTTGAGGGGCCCGGGGCCCCAAGAGACCCAGTACTTC | CASSLRGPGPQETQYF
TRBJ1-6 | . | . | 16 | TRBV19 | TGTGCCAGTAGTGAACTCCTGAGCTCCTATAATTCACCCCTCCACTTT | CASSELLSSYNSPLHF
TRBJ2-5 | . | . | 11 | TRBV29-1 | TGCAGCGTTGAGGCCCAGGAGACCCAGTACTTC | CSVEAQETQYF
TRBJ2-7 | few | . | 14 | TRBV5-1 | TGCGCCAGCAGCTTGGGTGATGCTCTAGGCGAGCAGTACTTC | CASSLGDALGEQYF
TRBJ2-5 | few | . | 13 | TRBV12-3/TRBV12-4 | TGTGCCAGCAGTTTATGGGTCCAAGAGACCCAGTACTTC | CASSLWVQETQYF
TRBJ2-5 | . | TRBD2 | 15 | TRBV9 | TGTGCCAGCAGCGTAGGACTAGCGGTGTTCGAGACCCAGTACTTC | CASSVGLAVFETQYF
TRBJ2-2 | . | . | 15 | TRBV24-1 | TGTGCCACCAGTGATTTGCTGGTGAACACCGGGGAGCTGTTTTTT | CATSDLLVNTGELFF
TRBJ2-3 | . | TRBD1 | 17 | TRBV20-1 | TGCAGTGCAGCAAAGGGGACAGGGAGAGTGAGCACAGATACGCAGTATTTT | CSAAKGTGRVSTDTQYF
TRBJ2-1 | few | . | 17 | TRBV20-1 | TGCAGTGCTAGAGCGGGAGCGAGCTTTAGCTCCTACAATGAGCAGTTCTTC | CSARAGASFSSYNEQFF
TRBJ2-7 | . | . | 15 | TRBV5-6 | TGTGCCAGCAGGACGGACGGCTATAGTTTGTACGAGCAGTACTTC | CASRTDGYSLYEQYF
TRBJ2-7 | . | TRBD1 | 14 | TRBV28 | TGTGCCAGCTTAGGGACAGGGGATACCTACGAGCAGTACTTC | CASLGTGDTYEQYF
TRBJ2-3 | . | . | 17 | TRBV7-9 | TGTGCCAGCAGCTTAGTGATGGACCTGGGTGACACAGATACGCAGTATTTT | CASSLVMDLGDTDTQYF
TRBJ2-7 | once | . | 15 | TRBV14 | TGTGCCAGCAGCCCGACCCCCGGGAGCGTGGGGGAGCAGTACTTC | CASSPTPGSVGEQYF
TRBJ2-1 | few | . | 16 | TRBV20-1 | TGCTGTGCTAGAGATCTAGCCAAGGGAAACTACAATGAGCAGTTCTTC | CCARDLAKGNYNEQFF
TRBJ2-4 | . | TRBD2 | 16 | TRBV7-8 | TGTGCCAGCAGCCCTGGACTAGCCCTAGCCAAAAACATTCAGTACTTC | CASSPGLALAKNIQYF
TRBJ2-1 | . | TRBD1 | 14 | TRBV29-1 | TGCAGCGTTGGCCGCACCACAGGGGTCCATGAGCAGTTCTTC | CSVGRTTGVHEQFF
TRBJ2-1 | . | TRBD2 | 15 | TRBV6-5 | TGTGCCAGCAGTTACTCTAGCGGGGTCCACAATGAGCAGTTCTTC | CASSYSSGVHNEQFF
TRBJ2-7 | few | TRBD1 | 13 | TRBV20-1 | TGCAGTGCTAGACCCACAGGGGTCTACGAGCAGTACTTC | CSARPTGVYEQYF
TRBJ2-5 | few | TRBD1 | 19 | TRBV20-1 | TGCAGTGCTAGAGTTGCCTTGGGAAAAGACAGGGGGTACTTGGAGACCCAGTACTTC | CSARVALGKDRGYLETQYF
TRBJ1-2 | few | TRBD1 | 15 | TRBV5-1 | TGCGCCAGCAGCGTTACAGGGGGCGCGGACTATGGCTACACCTTC | CASSVTGGADYGYTF
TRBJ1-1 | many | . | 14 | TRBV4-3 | TGCGCCAGCAGCCAAGATCGGGGGAACACTGAAGCTTTCTTT | CASSQDRGNTEAFF
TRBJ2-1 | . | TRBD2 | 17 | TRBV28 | TGTGCCAGCAGTTTCTGGGGGACTAGCGGGAAATACAATGAGCAGTTCTTC | CASSFWGTSGKYNEQFF
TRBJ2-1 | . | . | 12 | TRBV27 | TGTGCCAGCAGTTTATTAAGCGGGGAGCAGTTCTTC | CASSLLSGEQFF
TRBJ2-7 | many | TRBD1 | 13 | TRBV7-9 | TGTGCCAGCAGCAAGACAGGGGGTGGCGAGCAGTACTTC | CASSKTGGGEQYF
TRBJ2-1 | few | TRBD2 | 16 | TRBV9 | TGTGCCAGCAGCGTAGGAGGAGCGGGGGGGTACAATGAGCAGTTCTTC | CASSVGGAGGYNEQFF
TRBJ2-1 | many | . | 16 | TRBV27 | TGTGCCAGCACGCCCACTGTAGGCTACCTCTACAATGAGCAGTTCTTC | CASTPTVGYLYNEQFF
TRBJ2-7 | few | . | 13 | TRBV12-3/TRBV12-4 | TGTGCCAGCAGTTTCTCCGAAACCTACGAGCAGTACTTC | CASSFSETYEQYF
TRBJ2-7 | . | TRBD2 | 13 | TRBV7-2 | TGTGCCAGCAGCCTAGCGGATACCTACGAGCAGTACTTC | CASSLADTYEQYF
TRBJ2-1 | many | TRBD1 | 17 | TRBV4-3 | TGCGCCAGCAGTCCAAGAACCCCCGGGACAGGGGACAATGAGCAGTTCTTC | CASSPRTPGTGDNEQFF
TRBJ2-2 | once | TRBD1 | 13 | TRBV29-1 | TGCAACGGGGGACAGGGGGACACCGGGGAGCTGTTTTTT | CNGGQGDTGELFF
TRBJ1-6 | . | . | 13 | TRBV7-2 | TGTGCCAGCAGCCCCCCGAGGGGCATGGCCCTCCACTTT | CASSPPRGMALHF
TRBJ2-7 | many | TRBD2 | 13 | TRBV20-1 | TGCAGTGCTAGTGCGGGAGGGGCCTACGAGCAGTACTTC | CSASAGGAYEQYF
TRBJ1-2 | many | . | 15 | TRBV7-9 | TGTGCCAGCAGCGGACCCGGGACATTTAACTATGGCTACACCTTC | CASSGPGTFNYGYTF
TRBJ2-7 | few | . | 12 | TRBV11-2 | TGTGCCAGCAGCTTGGACGGTTCCGGGCAGTACTTC | CASSLDGSGQYF
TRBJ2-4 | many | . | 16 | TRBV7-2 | TGTGCCAGCAGCTTACAGGGGCTCTCAGCCAAAAACATTCAGTACTTC | CASSLQGLSAKNIQYF
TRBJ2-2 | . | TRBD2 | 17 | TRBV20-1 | TGCAGTGCCCGAGGACTAGCGGCGATGTCGAACACCGGGGAGCTGTTTTTT | CSARGLAAMSNTGELFF
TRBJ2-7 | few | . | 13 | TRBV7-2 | TGTGCCAGCAGCCCGTATGGGACATACGAGCAGTACTTC | CASSPYGTYEQYF
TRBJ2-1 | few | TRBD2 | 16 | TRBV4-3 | TGCGCCAGCAGCCAATATAGCGGGAGCCAGTACAATGAGCAGTTCTTC | CASSQYSGSQYNEQFF
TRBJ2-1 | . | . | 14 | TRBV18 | TGTGCCAGCCTCGACAGGGCGGGATACAATGAGCAGTTCTTC | CASLDRAGYNEQFF
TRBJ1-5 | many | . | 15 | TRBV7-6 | TGTGCCAGCAGAATGGGCTACAGGGAAGGTCAGCCCCAGCATTTT | CASRMGYREGQPQHF
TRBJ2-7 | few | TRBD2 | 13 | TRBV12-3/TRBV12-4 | TGTGCCAGCAGCCCGGGACTAGCGGGACGAAGGTACTTC | CASSPGLAGRRYF
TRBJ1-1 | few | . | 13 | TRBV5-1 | TGCGCCAGCAGCGTGGAGGCGTCCCCAAGAGCTTTCTTT | CASSVEASPRAFF
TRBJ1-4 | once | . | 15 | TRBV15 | TGTGCCACCAGCAGAACCTCCGGGACTAATGAAAAACTGTTTTTT | CATSRTSGTNEKLFF
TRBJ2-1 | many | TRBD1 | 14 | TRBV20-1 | TGCAGTGCACCCGCGAGGGGGCGGATTAATGAGCAGTTCTTC | CSAPARGRINEQFF
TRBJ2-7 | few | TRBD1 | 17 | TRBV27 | TGTGCCAGCAGTCCCAGAATAAGACAGGGGGCTCCCCACGAGCAGTACTTC | CASSPRIRQGAPHEQYF
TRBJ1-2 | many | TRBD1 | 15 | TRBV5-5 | TGTGCCAGCAGCGAGCCGGGACAGGGGAGGTATGGCTACACCTTC | CASSEPGQGRYGYTF
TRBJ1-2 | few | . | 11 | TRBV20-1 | TGCAGTGCTAGGAACATACCAGCCCCTATATTC | CSARNIPAPIF
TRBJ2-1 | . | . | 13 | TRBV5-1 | TGCGCCAGCGGGACCTTCCCGACCAATGAGCAGTTCTTC | CASGTFPTNEQFF
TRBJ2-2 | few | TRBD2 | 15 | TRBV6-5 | TGTGCCAGCAATACTCTAGCGGGGCGGACCGGGGAGCTGTTTTTT | CASNTLAGRTGELFF
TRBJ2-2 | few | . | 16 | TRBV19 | TGTGCCAGTAGTATTCCAGAGGCGGGGAACACCGGGGAGCTGTTTTTT | CASSIPEAGNTGELFF
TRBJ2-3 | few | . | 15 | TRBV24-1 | TGTGCCACCAGTGATTTTACGGCCAGCACAGATACGCAGTATTTT | CATSDFTASTDTQYF
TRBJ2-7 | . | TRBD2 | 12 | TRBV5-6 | TGTGCCAGCAGCTTCGATCAAGGACTAGCGTGGTTC | CASSFDQGLAWF